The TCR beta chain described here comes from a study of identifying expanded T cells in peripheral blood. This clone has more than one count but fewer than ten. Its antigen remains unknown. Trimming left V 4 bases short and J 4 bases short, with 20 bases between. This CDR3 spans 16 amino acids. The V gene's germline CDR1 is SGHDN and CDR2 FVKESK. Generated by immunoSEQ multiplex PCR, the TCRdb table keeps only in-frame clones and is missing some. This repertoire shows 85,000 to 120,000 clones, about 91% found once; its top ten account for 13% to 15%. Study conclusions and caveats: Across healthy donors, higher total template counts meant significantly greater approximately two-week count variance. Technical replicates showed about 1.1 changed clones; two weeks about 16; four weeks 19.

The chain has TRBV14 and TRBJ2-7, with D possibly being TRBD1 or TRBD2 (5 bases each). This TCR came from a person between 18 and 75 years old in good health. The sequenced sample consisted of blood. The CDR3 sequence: CASSRLLWGPAYEQYF. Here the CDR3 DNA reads TGTGCCAGCAGCCGACTTTTATGGGGACCGGCATACGAGCAGTACTTC.